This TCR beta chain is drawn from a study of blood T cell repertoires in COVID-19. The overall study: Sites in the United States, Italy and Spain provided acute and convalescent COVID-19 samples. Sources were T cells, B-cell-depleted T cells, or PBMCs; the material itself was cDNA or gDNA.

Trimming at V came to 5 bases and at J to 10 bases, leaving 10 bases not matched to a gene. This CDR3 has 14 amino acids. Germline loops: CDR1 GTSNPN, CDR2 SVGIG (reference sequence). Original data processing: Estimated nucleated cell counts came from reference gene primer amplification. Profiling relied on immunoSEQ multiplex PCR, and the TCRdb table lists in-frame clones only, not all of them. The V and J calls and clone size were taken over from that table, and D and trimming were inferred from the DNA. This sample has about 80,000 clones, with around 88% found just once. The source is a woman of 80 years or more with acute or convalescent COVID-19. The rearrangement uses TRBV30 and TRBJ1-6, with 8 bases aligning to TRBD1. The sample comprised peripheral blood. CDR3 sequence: CAWELDRGSSPLHF. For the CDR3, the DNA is TGTGCCTGGGAGCTCGACAGGGGAAGCTCACCCCTCCACTTT.